Listed below are T cell receptor beta chains from one sample, sequenced in a study of glioma-infiltrating T cells. Each CDR3 protein gets one entry after TCRdb re-called the multiplex PCR reads with MiXCR. The sample carries around 190,000 distinct CDR3 sequences, more than 25% recorded once. The sequencing input was glioma tissue, nonneoplastic brain tissue, or PBMCs (not recorded which). The receptors stem from a human donor with low-grade glioma or glioblastoma, undergoing nonglioma brain surgery, or in good health (not recorded which). The CDR3 runs from the conserved cysteine through the conserved F or W. The D gene is left open where the match is weak. Rows give clone size only sometimes, using once, few, many, or a class for an expanded clone.

j_call,v_call,clone_size,d_call,cdr3_aa,cdr3_nt
TRBJ2-2,TRBV3-1,-,TRBD2,CASSPSVQAGDTGELFF,TGTGCCAGCAGCCCATCGGTCCAGGCGGGAGATACCGGGGAGCTGTTTTTT
TRBJ2-3,TRBV19,-,-,CASSQLGPEVGDTQYF,TGTGCCAGTAGCCAACTGGGACCGGAGGTGGGAGATACGCAGTATTTT
TRBJ1-5,TRBV7-2,many,-,CASSFTTGNQPQHF,TGTGCCAGCAGCTTCACGACAGGCAATCAGCCCCAGCATTTT
TRBJ1-2,TRBV3-1,few,TRBD1,CASRRDFGTANYGYTF,TGTGCCAGCAGGCGGGATTTCGGGACAGCTAACTATGGCTACACCTTC
TRBJ2-1,TRBV20-1,many,TRBD1,CSATKTGAFYNEQFF,TGCAGTGCTACCAAAACAGGGGCCTTTTACAATGAGCAGTTCTTC
TRBJ2-5,TRBV20-1,many,TRBD2,CSARYRLAGVATPTQYF,TGCAGTGCTAGATACCGACTAGCGGGAGTTGCTACACCGACCCAGTACTTC
TRBJ2-7,TRBV11-2,few,-,CASSLGLEEQYF,TGTGCCAGCAGCTTAGGTCTGGAGGAGCAGTACTTC
TRBJ2-7,TRBV7-2,-,-,CASSYRDLFYEQYF,TGTGCCAGCAGCTACCGGGACCTCTTCTACGAGCAGTACTTC
TRBJ2-3,TRBV4-1,many,TRBD2,CASSQRGSGSTDTQYF,TGCGCCAGCAGCCAACGGGGTAGCGGGAGTACAGATACGCAGTATTTT
TRBJ2-1,TRBV6-2/TRBV6-3,many,-,CASTTYNEQFF,TGTGCCAGCACGACTTACAATGAGCAGTTCTTC
TRBJ2-3,TRBV6-1,many,-,CAGGLAVTDTQYF,TGTGCCGGCGGTTTAGCGGTCACAGATACGCAGTATTTT
TRBJ2-3,TRBV2,many,TRBD2,CASSELAGVDTQYF,TGTGCCAGCAGTGAGCTAGCGGGAGTGGATACGCAGTATTTT
TRBJ2-3,TRBV12-3/TRBV12-4,few,TRBD2,CASRTGTSINTQYF,TGTGCCAGCAGAACCGGGACTAGCATTAATACGCAGTATTTT
TRBJ1-1,TRBV5-4,many,-,CASSLMGRALF,TGTGCCAGCAGCTTGATGGGCAGGGCCCTCTTT
TRBJ2-1,TRBV6-2/TRBV6-3,many,-,CASSAPRTYNEQFF,TGTGCCAGCAGTGCTCCCCGAACCTACAATGAGCAGTTCTTC
TRBJ2-7,TRBV7-6,many,TRBD2,CASSLGTSRYYEQYF,TGTGCCAGCAGCCTAGGGACTAGCCGGTACTACGAGCAGTACTTC
TRBJ2-3,TRBV5-4,-,-,CTSSFRPDTQYF,TGTACCAGCAGCTTTCGACCGGATACGCAGTATTTT
TRBJ2-5,TRBV6-5,many,-,CASSYLNIKKQETQYF,TGTGCCAGCAGTTATCTGAACATAAAAAAACAAGAGACCCAGTACTTC
TRBJ2-7,TRBV29-1,few,-,CSVAGQGHGEQYF,TGCAGCGTTGCGGGACAAGGGCATGGCGAGCAGTACTTC
TRBJ1-1,TRBV30,-,-,CAWSLQGDTEAFF,TGTGCCTGGAGTCTACAGGGCGACACTGAAGCTTTCTTT
TRBJ1-4,TRBV28,many,-,CASGGRTATNEKLFF,TGTGCCAGCGGGGGCCGGACAGCAACTAATGAAAAACTGTTTTTT
TRBJ2-7,TRBV6-2/TRBV6-3,-,TRBD2,CASTGTSTSYKQYF,TGTGCCAGCACTGGGACTAGCACAAGCTACAAGCAGTACTTC
TRBJ2-1,TRBV5-8,-,TRBD2,CASSYLAGKRDEQFF,TGTGCCAGCAGCTATTTAGCGGGGAAAAGGGATGAGCAGTTCTTC
TRBJ1-6,TRBV6-1,many,TRBD1,CASRVGTAYNSPLHF,TGTGCCAGCAGGGTTGGGACAGCCTATAATTCACCCCTCCACTTT
TRBJ1-1,TRBV28,many,-,CASSLIESVAEAFF,TGTGCCAGCAGTTTGATAGAATCAGTCGCTGAAGCTTTCTTT
TRBJ2-7,TRBV12-3/TRBV12-4,many,TRBD1,CASSLMGTDPYEQYF,TGTGCCAGCAGTTTAATGGGGACAGACCCCTACGAGCAGTACTTC